The present entry profiles one TCR beta chain with its context. This record comes from a study of multiple sclerosis patients with progressive multifocal leukoencephalopathy. Unmatched junction bases numbered 2, after V lost 0 bases and J lost 3 bases. There are 15 residues in the CDR3. Germline V gene lookup returns CDR1 SEHNR and CDR2 FQNEAQ (reference sequence). Sequencing was at survey level. Measured with immunoSEQ multiplex PCR; TCRdb has only the in-frame clones, and not every one. The sample carries 25,000 to 35,000 clones, around 90% recorded once. As to time point: before natalizumab initiation.

The sample comprised PBMCs. This receptor was obtained from a human donor with multiple sclerosis. V usage is TRBV7-9 and J usage is TRBJ2-4; 7 bases line up with TRBD2. The CDR3 nucleotides are TGTGCCAGCAGCTTAGCCTGGGACTACAAAAACATTCAGTACTTC. It translates to CASSLAWDYKNIQYF.